This T cell receptor (beta chain) emerged from a study of identical twins (dated by TCRdb to about 2016). For the study in its entirety: To test whether fetal clonotypes persist, this study deep-sequenced TCR alpha and beta repertoires from monozygotic twins, from unrelated adults of various ages, and from cord blood. To rule out contamination, the twin experiments were replicated at different times with different library preparation protocols. The study at large found these results: Because the same donors could not be followed over many years, conclusions were based on cross-sectional statistical analysis. Invariant T cells such as MAIT and iNKT could partly confound zero-insertion analyses, though diverse VJ usage argued against this for most clonotypes. In monozygotic twins, out-of-frame TCR alpha sharing was systematically underestimated by recombination models, although the models agreed with sharing between unrelated individuals. The excess sharing between twins in beta out-of-frame sequences was weaker because fewer shared sequences reduced the signal-to-noise ratio. Compared with coincidental sharing between unrelated individuals, out-of-frame TCR alpha sequences shared between twins showed an excess of sequences with low generation probability. Abundant cord blood beta clonotypes had fewer insertions, young adult naive repertoires showed a similar but weaker trend, and memory repertoires showed no such trend.

This clonotype was recorded many times. This clone's antigen is unknown. The sample holds no much larger clone one base away, and base qualities are not on file. The method was 5' RACE. Sequencing was performed on an Illumina HiSeq 2000. A universal primer binding site was introduced by template switching, and a unique molecular identifier was present in the final cDNA, enabling accurate counting of TCR cDNA molecules. Specific primers in the conserved constant-segment region were used to synthesize first-strand cDNA for the TCR alpha and beta chains. To control for contamination, every cDNA library was double barcoded, receiving both a SMART-Mk sample barcode and Illumina barcodes. TruSeq adapter sequences, together with Illumina sample barcodes, were added in two successive PCR steps. TCR alpha and beta cDNA libraries were sequenced on the Illumina HiSeq platform with custom primers. On the study's bioinformatics: MiGEC was used to process raw reads and extract unique molecular identifiers, and MiXCR was used to find CDR3 positions. For each individual, recombination models were inferred using an EM algorithm with the repgenHMM and IGoR tools. The tcR package in R was used for shared clonotype analysis, with sharing normalized by the product of cloneset sizes. To study raw recombination without the effects of thymic and clonal selection, out-of-frame nonproductive sequences were analyzed. The raw public reads went through TCRdb reprocessing: fastp at Q25, MiXCR clone calling, in-frame beta chains kept. Identical CDR3 protein sequences are pooled into one entry, listed with their most common genes and DNA. TCRdb, not the authors, supplied the V and J calls. In all, the sample holds roughly 630,000 distinct CDR3 sequences, and just over 7% of those were seen once. Roughly 1.6% of the sample rests with the top ten.

V is reduced by 7 bases and J by 0 bases, leaving a spacing of 13 bases between them. The CDR3 sequence holds 15 residues, the cysteine and phenylalanine included. Only the CDR3 DNA stays, 45 bases, in frame from base 1. From the germline V gene (reference sequence), CDR1 is LNHDA and CDR2 is SQIVND. All donors were healthy Caucasians. The twin cohort comprised three pairs of female monozygotic twins, all aged roughly 18 to 30 years. RNA for TCR libraries was isolated from peripheral blood mononuclear cells. The data were also submitted as part of a second study, on yellow fever vaccine responses in identical twins. From that second study: The T cell response to vaccination in identical twins was reported by the authors to appear partly convergent and partly personalized. In the study, vaccine-responding T cell clones were precisely tracked in identical twins.

The sequence came from a woman aged 18-30 years in good health. Sequences were obtained from PBMCs. The rearrangement combines TRBV19 with TRBJ1-5; the D gene is possibly TRBD1, with 6 bases matching. Here is the DNA: TGTGCCAGTATGACGACAGGTAATAGCAATCAGCCCCAGCATTTT. It translates as CASMTTGNSNQPQHF. The CDR3, completed at both ends by the reference TRBV19 and TRBJ1-5 genes, gives the full variable domain DGGITQSPKYLFRKEGQNVTLSCEQNLNHDAMYWYRQDPGQGLRLIYYSQIVNDFQKGDIAEGYSVSREKKESFPLTVTSAQKNPTAFYLCASMTTGNSNQPQHFGDGTRLSIL.